The text below deals with one T cell receptor beta chain. This record comes from a study of cytomegalovirus exposure and HLA in healthy donors. Germline CDR1 and CDR2: SGHAT and FQNNGV. The V and J ends lost 4 bases and 5 bases, in that order; junction bases with no gene match: 10. The CDR3 runs 15 residues. The PCR was carried out with 60 Vbeta primers and 13 Jbeta primers. TCRdb's table, derived via immunoSEQ multiplex PCR, lists solely in-frame clones and lacks some. The sample has roughly 200,000 clones; 77% are singletons. Sequences were obtained from PBMCs. V usage is TRBV11-2 and J usage is TRBJ2-7; 8 nucleotides agree with TRBD2. The origin of this receptor is a woman in her sixties in good health and CMV-seropositive. The CDR3 reads CASSSSGVAGNEQYF. The CDR3 DNA follows: TGTGCCAGCAGCTCCTCGGGGGTAGCGGGAAACGAGCAGTACTTC.